This T cell receptor beta chain was recovered during a study of radiotherapy plus CTLA-4 blockade in lung cancer. The germline V gene has CDR1 SGHTA and CDR2 FQGNSA. The CDR3 contains 16 residues. V gave up 0 bases and J gave up 3 bases; unmatched junction bases: 5. This clone was detected once. Its specificity is not known. Whole-study results and caveats: Blood TCR clones of tumor origin expanded after radiotherapy plus ipilimumab. Early clonal dynamics of blood T cells, together with interferon-beta, were reported as the best response predictor.

Repertoires were generated with immunoSEQ multiplex PCR, while TCRdb's copy carries only in-frame clones and drops some. The repertoire includes 30,000 to 40,000 clones, about four fifths of them detected once, and around an eighth sits in the top ten. The chain is built from TRBV7-2 and TRBJ2-7; the match to TRBD1 covers 10 bases. Sequencing was performed on peripheral blood, taken from a patient treated with radiotherapy plus ipilimumab. The receptor comes from a human donor with non-small cell lung cancer that progressed on radiotherapy plus ipilimumab. The CDR3 DNA reads TGTGCCAGCAGCTTAGCCGGGACAGGGGAACTCTACGAGCAGTACTTC. This gives the protein CASSLAGTGELYEQYF.